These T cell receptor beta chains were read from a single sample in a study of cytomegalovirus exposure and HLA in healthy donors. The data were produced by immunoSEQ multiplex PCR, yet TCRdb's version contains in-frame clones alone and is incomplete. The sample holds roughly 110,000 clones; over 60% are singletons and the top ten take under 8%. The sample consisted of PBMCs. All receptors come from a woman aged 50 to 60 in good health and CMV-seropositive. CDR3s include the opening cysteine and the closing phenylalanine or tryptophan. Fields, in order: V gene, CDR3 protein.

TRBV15 CATSSSGSTDTQYF
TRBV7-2 CASSAFLSGGPADTQYF
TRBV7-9 CASSRQGGNTEAFF
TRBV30 CATNDLRGNYGYTF
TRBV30 CAWSPGGIETQYF
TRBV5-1 CASSLSTANEKLFF
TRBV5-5 CASSPVRTGARNTIYF
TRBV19 CASSIVEDTEAFF
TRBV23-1 CASSQYPGQVFYGYTF
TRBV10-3 CAISEPTTGTGVYEQYF
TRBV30 CAWSPSLAVSYNEQFF
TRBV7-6 CASSPPSGGNGVTGELFF
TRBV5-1 CASSLVSGGASEQFF
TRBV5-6 CASEDTRGTYNSPLHF
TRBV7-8 CASSFRERNTEAFF
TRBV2 CASRLGYTGWDQPQHF
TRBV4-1 CASSRGLELFF
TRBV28 CASSFPGTMLDTQYF
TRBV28 CAISTGRNTEAFF
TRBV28 CASSPGTGETEAFF
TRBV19 CASPPPGQHLQAFF
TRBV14 CASSRRDGGADTQYF
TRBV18 CASSQLSGTGDISYNEQFF
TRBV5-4 CASSRGQGLGETQYF
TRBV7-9 CASSSQGYEQYF
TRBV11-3 CASSLEGGDTEAFF
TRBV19 CASSWDSGQGNEKLFF
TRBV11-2 CASSLVQGPYGYTF
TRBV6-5 CASSEQDNQPQHF
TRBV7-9 CASSLAGTDPIYYGYTF
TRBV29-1 CSVRLNEKLFF
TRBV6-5 CASSYSTPSSPLHF
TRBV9 CASSGRQVPRDTEAFF
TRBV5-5 CASRKQTNQPQHF
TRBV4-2 CASSQEWQAGELFF
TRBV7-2 CASSLDRAYSGNTIYF
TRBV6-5 CASSPSSGTEAFF
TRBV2 CASRDTGPPHSPLHF
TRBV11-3 CASSPRGRETQYF
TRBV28 CASSPPGGEQYF
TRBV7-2 CASSLGQGNTEAFF
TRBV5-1 CASNLEPTNSPLHF
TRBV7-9 CASSSTPTEQYF
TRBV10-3 CAIRPQGEFYGYTF
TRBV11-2 CASSLLGQGYEKLFF
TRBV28 CASSGAPRSWGYTF
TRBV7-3 CASSFISARTSTDTQYF
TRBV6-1 CASRRVAPDSPLHF
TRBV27 CASSSGGFNSPLHF
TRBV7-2 CASSLVRDFYEQYF
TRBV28 CASSLGDKGYTGELFF
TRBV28 CASSLRDTYEQYF
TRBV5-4 CASSLVEGGGYTF